The 13 T cell receptor beta chains presented below share a single source sample, sequenced in a study of PD-1 blockade in classical Hodgkin lymphoma. Libraries were prepared by immunoSEQ multiplex PCR; TCRdb keeps only in-frame clonotypes and omits some of them. The sample holds several thousand clones, 75% to 80% seen once. Sample time point: cycle 4 day 1 (C4D1), after 6 weeks of nivolumab. Each patient's relapse followed autologous stem cell transplantation, and brentuximab vedotin exposure varied. This material consisted of peripheral blood mononuclear cells (PBMCs), taken before the fourth cycle of nivolumab. These receptors all come from a human donor with classical Hodgkin lymphoma.

CDR3 sequence reads: CASSLWGIVLNEQFF. CDR3 in DNA: TGTGCCAGCAGCTTATGGGGGATTGTACTCAATGAGCAGTTCTTC. The chain has TRBV7-9 and TRBJ2-1, with D perhaps given as TRBD1 or TRBD2 (5 bases each). The CDR3 is made up of 15 amino acids. CDR1 is SEHNR and CDR2 is FQNEAQ in the germline V gene (reference sequence). Between the trimmed V and J ends, which lost 2 bases and 6 bases, there was a span of 14 bases.

The CDR3 protein is CASSPEVISSGRSYEQYF. Written as DNA, the CDR3 is TGTGCCAGCAGTCCCGAAGTAATCTCTAGCGGGAGATCATACGAGCAGTACTTC. The rearrangement joins TRBV28 to TRBJ2-7; 10 bases fit TRBD2. CDR1 is MDHEN, CDR2 SYDVKM, per germline. The CDR3 has 18 amino acids. Germline trimming cut 5 bases from V and 4 bases from J; bases unmatched to any gene: 17. Combining the CDR3 with reference TRBV28 and TRBJ2-7 gives the whole variable domain DVKVTQSSRYLVKRTGEKVFLECVQDMDHENMFWYRQDPGLGLRLIYFSYDVKMKEKGDIPEGYSVSREKKERFSLILESASTNQTSMYLCASSPEVISSGRSYEQYFGPGTRLTVT.

The V call is TRBV5-8, the J call TRBJ2-7; D gene ambiguous. CDR3 length: 10 amino acids. CDR1 SGHTS and CDR2 YDEGEE come from the germline V gene. The ends were cut back, 5 bases at V and 4 bases at J, with 4 bases in the middle. In DNA, the CDR3 is TGTGCCAGCAGTCATTACGAGCAGTACTTC. Protein sequence: CASSHYEQYF.

The chain has TRBV19 and TRBJ2-1; no clear D gene. CDR3 length: 13 amino acids. Germline V gene data show CDR1 as LNHDA and CDR2 as SQIVND (reference sequence). The V end lost 5 bases, the J end lost 9 bases, and 14 bases lay between the germline ends. In nucleotides, the CDR3 is TGTGCCAGTAGTGGCGATTTAACTCCTGAGCAGTTCTTC. Its translation: CASSGDLTPEQFF.

This chain joins TRBV27 and TRBJ1-1; tentative D call: TRBD1 (6 bases). This CDR3 has 18 amino acids. Trimming cost V 3 bases and J 6 bases, with 26 bases left between them. Looked up from germline, CDR1 is MNHEY and CDR2 is SMNVEV (reference sequence). The CDR3 loop reads CASSFRYVGAPRSAEAFF. CDR3 DNA sequence: TGTGCCAGCAGTTTCCGATACGTGGGGGCCCCCAGATCGGCTGAAGCTTTCTTT.

J is TRBJ2-4 and V is TRBV21-1. TRBV21-1 is reported as a pseudogene. This CDR3 spans 16 amino acids. CDR3 DNA: TGTGCCAGCAGGGGGGGCATAGCTACAAGAAAAAACATTCAGTACTTC. Translated: CASRGGIATRKNIQYF.

This chain links TRBV7-9 with TRBJ2-1; D is uncertain. Germline CDR1 SEHNR, CDR2 FQNEAQ (reference sequence). The CDR3 contains 14 residues. The V gene lost 0 bases and the J gene lost 4 bases, with 7 bases spanning the gap. The CDR3 is CASSLAAAYNEQFF. As DNA, the CDR3 is TGTGCCAGCAGCTTAGCGGCAGCATACAATGAGCAGTTCTTC.

The chain joins TRBV10-3 to TRBJ1-4, with TRBD1 as a possible D gene (5 bases). Per germline, CDR1 ENHRY and CDR2 SYGVKD. With 6 bases removed from V and 1 base from J, the gap between germline ends came to 9 bases. The CDR3 spans 14 residues. The CDR3 sequence: CAIRFDRTNEKLFF. CDR3 nucleotides: TGTGCCATCAGGTTCGACAGAACTAATGAAAAACTGTTTTTT.

Points on this clone: Within the sample, other DNA sequences also encode this same CDR3. This chain links TRBV27 with TRBJ1-6; 10 bases align to TRBD1. The CDR3 is 14 residues long. Germline assignment: CDR1 MNHEY and CDR2 SMNVEV (reference sequence). Trimming removed 10 bases from V and 7 bases from J; junction bases left unmatched: 7. In DNA form, the CDR3 reads TGTGCCACCTCACCGGACAGGGGGAATTCACCCCTCCACTTT. It encodes CATSPDRGNSPLHF.

The chain employs TRBV27 and TRBJ2-1, with TRBD1 matching over 7 bases. The CDR3 is made up of 16 amino acids. Germline assignment: CDR1 MNHEY and CDR2 SMNVEV (reference sequence). J gave up 2 bases and V 5 bases, and 9 bases lay outside the gene matches. The CDR3 DNA follows: TGTGCCAGCAGTCCCGCAGGGGACAGAGCCTACAATGAGCAGTTCTTC. Residues: CASSPAGDRAYNEQFF.

This sequence joins TRBV28 and TRBJ2-3, with 11 nucleotides matching TRBD2. Germline V lookup: CDR1 MDHEN, CDR2 SYDVKM. The CDR3 extends over 15 amino acids. V lost 5 bases, J lost 1 base, and 2 bases stayed unmatched. CDR3 sequence reads: CASSVTSGGTDTQYF. In nucleotides, the CDR3 is TGTGCCAGCAGTGTGACTAGCGGGGGCACAGATACGCAGTATTTT.

J is TRBJ2-4 and V is TRBV9; D perhaps matches TRBD1 (5 bases). The CDR3 covers 15 residues. V gave up 4 bases and J gave up 1 base, with 12 bases separating them. Germline V CDR1 and CDR2: SGDLS, YYNGEE. The CDR3 protein is CASSSRAGAKNIQYF. CDR3 in DNA: TGTGCCAGCAGCTCCCGAGCAGGGGCCAAAAACATTCAGTACTTC.

There are a few counts of this clone. The chain joins TRBV28 to TRBJ2-7; D gene unclear. Germline values: CDR1 MDHEN, CDR2 SYDVKM. Trimming shortened V by 5 bases and J by 2 bases, and 13 bases separated the two germline ends. This CDR3 region has 14 residues. CDR3 residues: CASSPRTAPYEQYF. As DNA, the CDR3 is TGTGCCAGCAGTCCAAGGACGGCGCCCTACGAGCAGTACTTC.